These T cell receptor beta chains were read from a single sample in a study of blood T cell repertoires in COVID-19. Data came from immunoSEQ multiplex PCR; TCRdb stores just in-frame clones and leaves some out. The table lists some 300,000 clones, around nine tenths of them singletons. Sequencing input: PBMCs or T cells enriched from blood (not recorded which). Source of these receptors: an older woman in a cohort exposed to, infected with or recovered from COVID-19 (not recorded which). Both conserved end residues are part of each CDR3. The order of the fields is V gene, CDR3 protein.

v_gene: TRBV28; CDR3aa: CASSSGTSSGNTIYF
v_gene: TRBV11-2; CDR3aa: CASSSPRRKQGGSGNTIYF
v_gene: TRBV7-8; CDR3aa: CASSSTGGVNGYTF
v_gene: TRBV6-5; CDR3aa: CAFDRGSGANVLTF
v_gene: TRBV21-1; CDR3aa: CASSKAGSGSIGEQFF
v_gene: TRBV7-2; CDR3aa: CASSLVAGGEDEQFF
v_gene: TRBV5-1; CDR3aa: CASSLGPGGETQYF
v_gene: TRBV6-5; CDR3aa: CASREVQRSNEKLFF
v_gene: TRBV20-1; CDR3aa: CSASVGDNSPLHF
v_gene: TRBV10-1; CDR3aa: CASSESRGGPGQPQHF
v_gene: TRBV28; CDR3aa: CASSQTGDGEETQYF
v_gene: TRBV7-8; CDR3aa: CASSSPGGLSYNEQFF
v_gene: TRBV4-3; CDR3aa: CASSQDRSGRGNEQFF
v_gene: TRBV5-1; CDR3aa: CASKTQTGISDTQYF
v_gene: TRBV5-1; CDR3aa: CASSLAGGSYEQYF
v_gene: TRBV27; CDR3aa: CASGPQGAVAKNIQYF
v_gene: TRBV5-4; CDR3aa: CASSSDRYNEQFF
v_gene: TRBV7-3; CDR3aa: CASSSRTSATDTQYF
v_gene: TRBV7-2; CDR3aa: CASSLGGTAIYGYTF
v_gene: TRBV3-1/TRBV3-2; CDR3aa: CASSQDGGGVRTNTEAFF